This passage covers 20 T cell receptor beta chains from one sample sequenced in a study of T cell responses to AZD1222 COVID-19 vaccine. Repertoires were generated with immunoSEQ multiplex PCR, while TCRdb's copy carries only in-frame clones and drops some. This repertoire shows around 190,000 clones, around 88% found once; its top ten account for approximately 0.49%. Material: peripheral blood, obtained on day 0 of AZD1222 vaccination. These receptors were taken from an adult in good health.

CDR3: CASNYGGDNEKLFF. CDR3 bases: TGCGCCAGCAACTACGGAGGGGATAATGAAAAACTGTTTTTT. V is TRBV4-3 and J is TRBJ1-4, with a possible D match to TRBD1 (5 bases). Germline V gene data show CDR1 as LGHNA and CDR2 as YSLEER. The CDR3 is 14 residues long. Between the trimmed V and J ends, which lost 7 bases and 4 bases, there was a span of 13 bases.

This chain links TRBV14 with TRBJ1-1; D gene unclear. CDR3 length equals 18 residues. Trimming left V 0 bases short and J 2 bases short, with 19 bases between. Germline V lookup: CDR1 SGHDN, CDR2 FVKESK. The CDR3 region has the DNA TGTGCCAGCAGCCAAGACCTTCTTACTCCGGGTTTAAACACTGAAGCTTTCTTT. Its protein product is CASSQDLLTPGLNTEAFF.

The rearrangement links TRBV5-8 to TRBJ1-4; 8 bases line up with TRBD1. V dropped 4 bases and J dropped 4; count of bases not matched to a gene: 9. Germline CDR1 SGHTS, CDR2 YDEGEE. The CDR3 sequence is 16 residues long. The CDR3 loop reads CASSLGTGRLNEKLFF. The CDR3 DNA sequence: TGTGCCAGCAGCCTCGGGACAGGTCGGCTTAATGAAAAACTGTTTTTT.

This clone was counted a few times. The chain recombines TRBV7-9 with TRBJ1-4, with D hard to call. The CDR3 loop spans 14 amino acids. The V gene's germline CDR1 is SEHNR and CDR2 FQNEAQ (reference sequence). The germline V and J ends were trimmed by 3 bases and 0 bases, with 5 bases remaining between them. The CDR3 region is CASSFGATNEKLFF. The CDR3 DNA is TGTGCCAGCAGCTTTGGTGCAACTAATGAAAAACTGTTTTTT.

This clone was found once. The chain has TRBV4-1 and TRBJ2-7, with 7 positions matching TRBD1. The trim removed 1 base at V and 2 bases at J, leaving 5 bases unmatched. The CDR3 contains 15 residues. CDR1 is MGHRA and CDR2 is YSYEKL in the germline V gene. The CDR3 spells CASSQGSQGAYEQYF. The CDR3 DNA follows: TGCGCCAGCAGCCAAGGTTCTCAGGGGGCCTACGAGCAGTACTTC.

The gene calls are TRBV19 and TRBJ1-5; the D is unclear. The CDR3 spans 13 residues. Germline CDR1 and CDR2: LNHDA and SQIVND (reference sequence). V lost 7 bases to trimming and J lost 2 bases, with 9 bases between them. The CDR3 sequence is CASIGRGNQPQHF. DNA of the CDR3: TGTGCCAGTATTGGAAGGGGCAATCAGCCCCAGCATTTT.

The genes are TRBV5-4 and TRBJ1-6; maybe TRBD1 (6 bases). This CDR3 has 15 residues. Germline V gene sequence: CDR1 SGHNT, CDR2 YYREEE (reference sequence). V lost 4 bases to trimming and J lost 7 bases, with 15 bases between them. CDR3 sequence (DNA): TGTGCCAGCAGCCTACAGGGACCGGGGAATTCACCCCTCCACTTT. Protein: CASSLQGPGNSPLHF.

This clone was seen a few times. The CDR3 region has the DNA TGTGCCACCTGTCGGGACCCCAAGGCGCCCCAGCATTTT. Protein: CATCRDPKAPQHF. This rearrangement joins TRBV15 to TRBJ1-5, with D possibly TRBD1 on 5 matching bases. CDR1 and CDR2 (germline): LNHNV, YYDKDF (reference sequence). The CDR3 has 13 residues. V was clipped by 8 bases and J by 9 bases, with 17 bases between them. Complete variable domain (other parts from reference TRBV15 and TRBJ1-5): DAMVIQNPRYQVTQFGKPVTLSCSQTLNHNVMYWYQQKSSQAPKLLFHYYDKDFNNEADTPDNFQSRRPNTSFCFLDIRSPGLGDTAMYLCATCRDPKAPQHFGDGTRLSIL.

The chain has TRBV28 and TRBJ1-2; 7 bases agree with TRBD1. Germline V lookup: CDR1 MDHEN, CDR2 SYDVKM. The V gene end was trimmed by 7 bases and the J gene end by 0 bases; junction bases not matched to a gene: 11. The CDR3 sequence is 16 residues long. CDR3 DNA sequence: TGTGCCAGCAATCTCCCCGGGACAGCACCTAACTATGGCTACACCTTC. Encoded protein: CASNLPGTAPNYGYTF.

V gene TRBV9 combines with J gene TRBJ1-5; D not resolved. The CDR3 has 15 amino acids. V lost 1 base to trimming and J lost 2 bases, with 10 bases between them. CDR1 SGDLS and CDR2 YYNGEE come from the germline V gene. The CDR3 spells CASSVSGVGNQPQHF. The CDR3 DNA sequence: TGTGCCAGCAGCGTATCAGGAGTCGGCAATCAGCCCCAGCATTTT.

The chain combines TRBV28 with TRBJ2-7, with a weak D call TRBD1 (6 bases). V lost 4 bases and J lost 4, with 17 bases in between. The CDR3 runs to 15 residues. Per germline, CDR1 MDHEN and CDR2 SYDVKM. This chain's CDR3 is CASSSTGSGSYEQYF. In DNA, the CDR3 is TGTGCCAGCAGTTCCACAGGGTCCGGGTCGTACGAGCAGTACTTC.

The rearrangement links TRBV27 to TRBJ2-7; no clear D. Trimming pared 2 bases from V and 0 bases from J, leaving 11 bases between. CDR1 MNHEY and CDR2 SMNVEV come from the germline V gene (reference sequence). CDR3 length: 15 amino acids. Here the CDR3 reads CASSLMVGSSYEQYF. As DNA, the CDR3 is TGTGCCAGCAGTTTAATGGTCGGTAGCTCCTACGAGCAGTACTTC.

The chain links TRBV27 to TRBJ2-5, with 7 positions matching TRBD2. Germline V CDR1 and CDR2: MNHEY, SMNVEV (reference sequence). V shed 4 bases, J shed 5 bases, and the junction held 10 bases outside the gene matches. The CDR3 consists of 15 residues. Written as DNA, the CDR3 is TGTGCCAGCAGTTCCCTTTGGGGGGGAGGTGAGACCCAGTACTTC. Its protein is CASSSLWGGGETQYF.

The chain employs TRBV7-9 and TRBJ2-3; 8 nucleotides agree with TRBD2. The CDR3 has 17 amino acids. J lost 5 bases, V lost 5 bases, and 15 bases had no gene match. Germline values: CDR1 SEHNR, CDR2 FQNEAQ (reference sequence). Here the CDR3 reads CASSPSNLAGIQDTQYF. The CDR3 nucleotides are TGTGCCAGCAGCCCTTCAAACTTAGCGGGGATACAAGATACGCAGTATTTT.

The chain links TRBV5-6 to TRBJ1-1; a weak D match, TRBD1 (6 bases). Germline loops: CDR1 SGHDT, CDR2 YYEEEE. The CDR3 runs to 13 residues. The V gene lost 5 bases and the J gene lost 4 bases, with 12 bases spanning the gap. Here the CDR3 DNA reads TGTGCCAGCAGTTACAGGGATGGCACTGAAGCTTTCTTT. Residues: CASSYRDGTEAFF.

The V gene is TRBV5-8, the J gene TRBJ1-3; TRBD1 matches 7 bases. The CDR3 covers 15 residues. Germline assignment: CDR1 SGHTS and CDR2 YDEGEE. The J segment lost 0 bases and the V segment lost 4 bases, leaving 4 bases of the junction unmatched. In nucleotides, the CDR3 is TGTGCCAGCAGCAAGGGACAGTTCTCTGGAAACACCATATATTTT. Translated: CASSKGQFSGNTIYF. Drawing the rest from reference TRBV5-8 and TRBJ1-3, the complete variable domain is EAGVTQSPTHLIKTRGQQATLRCSPISGHTSVYWYQQALGLGLQFLLWYDEGEERNRGNFPPRFSGRQFPNYSSELNVNALELEDSALYLCASSKGQFSGNTIYFGEGSWLTVV.

CDR3 amino acids: CASSPPALDPDTQYF. CDR3 bases: TGTGCCAGCAGCCCGCCGGCCCTAGACCCAGATACGCAGTATTTT. The chain couples TRBV9 to TRBJ2-3; D gene uncertain. The CDR3 contains 15 residues. The ends were cut back, 4 bases at V and 4 bases at J, with 16 bases in the middle. Germline values: CDR1 SGDLS, CDR2 YYNGEE.

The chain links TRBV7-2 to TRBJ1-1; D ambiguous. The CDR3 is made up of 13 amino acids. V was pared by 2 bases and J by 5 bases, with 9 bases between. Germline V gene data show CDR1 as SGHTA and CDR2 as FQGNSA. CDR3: CASSLIRETEAFF. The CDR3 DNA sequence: TGTGCCAGCAGCTTAATACGGGAGACTGAAGCTTTCTTT.

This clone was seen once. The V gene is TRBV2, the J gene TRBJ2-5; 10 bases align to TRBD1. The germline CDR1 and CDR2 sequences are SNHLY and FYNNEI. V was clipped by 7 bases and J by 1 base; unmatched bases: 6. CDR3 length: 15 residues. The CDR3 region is CASNRDRGFQETQYF. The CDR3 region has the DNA TGTGCCAGCAACCGGGACAGGGGTTTCCAAGAGACCCAGTACTTC.

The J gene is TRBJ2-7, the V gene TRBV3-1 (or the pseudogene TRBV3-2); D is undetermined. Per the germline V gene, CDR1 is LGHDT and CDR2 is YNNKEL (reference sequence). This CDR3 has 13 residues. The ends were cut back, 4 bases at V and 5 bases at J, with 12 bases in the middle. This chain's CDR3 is CASSRGRVDEQYF. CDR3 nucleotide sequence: TGTGCCAGCAGCCGCGGAAGGGTGGACGAGCAGTACTTC.